The 15 T cell receptor beta chains listed next were all sequenced from one sample in a study of T cell responses to AZD1222 COVID-19 vaccine. Sequencing used immunoSEQ multiplex PCR; TCRdb keeps in-frame clones, though not all of them. The data show under 200,000 clones, about nine tenths seen once. The material sequenced was peripheral blood, taken on day 0 of AZD1222 vaccination. These receptors all stem from an adult in good health.

This chain connects TRBV11-2 to TRBJ2-4; D perhaps matches TRBD1 (6 bases). The germline V gene encodes CDR1 SGHAT and CDR2 FQNNGV. V was pared by 5 bases and J by 3 bases, with 14 bases between. CDR3 length: 15 amino acids. The CDR3 nucleotides read TGTGCCAGCAGCGAGGGACAAGGAGACAAAAACATTCAGTACTTC. This gives the protein CASSEGQGDKNIQYF.

This chain connects TRBV12-3 or TRBV12-4 to TRBJ2-3, with D unclear. This CDR3 has 12 amino acids. V was shortened by 8 bases and J by 2 bases, with 8 bases between the two germline ends. In DNA, the CDR3 is TGTGCCAGCGAATTTTCCACAGATACGCAGTATTTT. Translation gives CASEFSTDTQYF.

This chain uses TRBV27 with TRBJ2-2; 12 nucleotides match TRBD2. Unmatched junction bases numbered 16, after V lost 7 bases and J lost 7 bases. Germline V gene sequence: CDR1 MNHEY, CDR2 SMNVEV (reference sequence). This CDR3 has 18 amino acids. Here the CDR3 reads CASTPGLAGGLMIGELFF. For the CDR3, the DNA is TGTGCCAGCACCCCCGGGCTAGCGGGGGGGCTAATGATCGGGGAGCTGTTTTTT.

V gene TRBV4-1 combines with J gene TRBJ2-2; 9 bases are shared with TRBD2. The germline V gene has CDR1 MGHRA and CDR2 YSYEKL. The CDR3 consists of 19 residues. V shed 1 base, J shed 6 bases, and the junction held 15 bases outside the gene matches. CDR3 loop: CASSQVTGGGLARAGELFF. In DNA form, the CDR3 reads TGCGCCAGCAGCCAAGTGACCGGGGGGGGACTAGCTCGGGCCGGGGAGCTGTTTTTT.

The chain combines TRBV7-6 with TRBJ2-2; no definite D call. In germline, CDR1 is SGHVS, CDR2 FNYEAQ. Trimming pared 1 base from V and 4 bases from J, leaving 4 bases between. The CDR3 is 13 residues long. The CDR3 nucleotides are TGTGCCAGCAGCTTAGGGGGCACCGGGGAGCTGTTTTTT. Translating it yields CASSLGGTGELFF.

CDR3: CASSLEWLSRETQYF. In nucleotides, the CDR3 is TGTGCCAGCAGCTTAGAGTGGCTGAGTAGGGAGACCCAGTACTTC. The genes are TRBV7-6 and TRBJ2-5; no clear D. CDR1 is SGHVS, CDR2 FNYEAQ, per germline. V was trimmed by 1 base and J by 5 bases, leaving 14 bases between them. CDR3 size: 15 residues.

This chain joins TRBV3-1 (or the pseudogene TRBV3-2) and TRBJ2-7; D is uncertain. V shed 11 bases and J shed 2 bases, with 16 bases lying between them. The CDR3 runs to 13 residues. Germline-derived CDR1 and CDR2 are LGHDT and YNNKEL (reference sequence). The CDR3 DNA sequence: TGTGCCGTCTCGGACGCGGCCGCCTACGAGCAGTACTTC. Amino acid sequence: CAVSDAAAYEQYF.

On this clone itself: Compared with germline, one end of the junction differs, possibly owing to a read error. The CDR3: CASSLDLASSEQYF. Written as DNA, the CDR3 is TGCGCCAGCAGCTTGGACCTAGCGTCCTCCGAGCAGTACTTC. The chain has TRBV5-1 and TRBJ2-7; D might be TRBD2 (6 bases). CDR1 is SGHRS and CDR2 is YFSETQ in the germline V gene. The CDR3 is 14 amino acids.

This chain links TRBV9 with TRBJ1-2, with 7 bases fitting TRBD1. V was clipped by 4 bases and J by 5 bases; unmatched bases: 5. Germline CDR1 and CDR2: SGDLS and YYNGEE. The CDR3 sequence is 13 residues long. CDR3 DNA: TGTGCCAGCAGCTCGGGACAGCTTTATGGCTACACCTTC. It yields the protein CASSSGQLYGYTF.

This clone occurred a few times. The rearrangement joins TRBV7-2 to TRBJ1-3; D gene unclear. Germline lookup yields CDR1 SGHTA and CDR2 FQGNSA. The germline V and J ends were trimmed by 5 bases and 2 bases, with 10 bases remaining between them. The CDR3 extends over 14 amino acids. The CDR3 loop reads CASSPSGTGNTIYF. The CDR3 DNA reads as TGTGCCAGCAGCCCGAGCGGGACTGGAAACACCATATATTTT.

This clone was seen once. This chain links TRBV6-2 or TRBV6-3 with TRBJ2-7; 8 positions match TRBD1. This CDR3 contains 15 residues. Germline CDR1 and CDR2: MNHEY and SVGEGT. Trimming at V came to 5 bases and at J to 3 bases, leaving 9 bases not matched to a gene. CDR3 region: CASSLTQGAIYEQYF. CDR3 bases: TGTGCCAGCAGTCTCACCCAGGGGGCGATCTACGAGCAGTACTTC.

This chain joins TRBV13 and TRBJ2-7; D remains ambiguous. The CDR3 consists of 12 residues. The germline V gene has CDR1 PRHDT and CDR2 FYEKMQ (reference sequence). Trimming took off 0 bases at V and 7 bases at J, with 7 bases between the two ends. This CDR3 is CASSLGAGEQYF. The CDR3 DNA is TGTGCCAGCAGCTTAGGGGCAGGTGAGCAGTACTTC.

The V call is TRBV21-1, the J call TRBJ1-4. TRBV21-1 represents a pseudogene. The CDR3 covers 16 residues. CDR3 nucleotide sequence: TGTGCCAGCAGCAAACCGGAGACTAATGAAGGGGAAAAACTGTTTTTT. Translating it yields CASSKPETNEGEKLFF.

V is TRBV7-9 and J is TRBJ2-7, with D unclear. The V end lost 5 bases, the J end lost 7 bases, and 9 bases lay between the germline ends. CDR1 is SEHNR and CDR2 is FQNEAQ in the germline V gene (reference sequence). The CDR3 is 11 amino acids. The CDR3 loop is CASSKQVEQYF. The CDR3 coding sequence is TGTGCCAGCAGCAAACAAGTAGAGCAGTACTTC.

The chain employs TRBV5-1 and TRBJ2-5; no reliable D call. Germline CDR1 SGHRS, CDR2 YFSETQ. The CDR3 length is 14 residues. Trimming shortened V by 0 bases and J by 1 base, and 7 bases separated the two germline ends. Here the CDR3 DNA reads TGCGCCAGCAGCTTGGTTGGCAGCCAAGAGACCCAGTACTTC. Translating it yields CASSLVGSQETQYF.